Each of the 14 T cell receptor beta chains below was sequenced from the same sample in a study of T cell repertoires in cytomegalovirus infection. No antigen has been identified for these receptors. TCRdb fed the reads into MiXCR, producing one record per CDR3 protein. There are about 69,000 distinct CDR3 sequences in the sample; about 30% occur only once, and roughly three fifths lies in the top ten. The material sequenced was CD8+ T cells from cultured PBMCs, taken from culture after CMV antigen stimulation. Receptors were obtained from a human donor in good health (CMV status not recorded). Some clones in this sample may be carry-over from other donors' samples.

Here the CDR3 reads CASSPLYAGDSGANVLTF. The CDR3 coding sequence is TGTGCCAGCAGTCCGCTGTACGCGGGAGACTCTGGGGCCAACGTCCTGACTTTC. The chain uses TRBV27 and TRBJ2-6; 7 bases match TRBD2. CDR1 is MNHEY and CDR2 is SMNVEV in the germline V gene (reference sequence). V shed 5 bases, J shed 0 bases, and the junction held 10 bases outside the gene matches. The length of the CDR3 is 18 residues.

This clonotype was seen a handful of times. The chain combines TRBV6-2 or TRBV6-3 with TRBJ1-5; D perhaps matches TRBD1 (5 bases). V was cut by 2 bases and J by 6 bases, with 14 bases left in between. The CDR3 has 15 residues. Germline-derived CDR1 and CDR2 are MNHEY and SVGEGT. In nucleotides, the CDR3 is TGTGCCAGCAGTTACGGGTTAGACAGTGCTCAGCCCCAGCATTTT. Protein: CASSYGLDSAQPQHF.

The chain employs TRBV12-5 and TRBJ2-7; 12 nucleotides line up with TRBD1. Per the germline V gene, CDR1 is LGHNT and CDR2 is FRNRAP. V lost 1 base to trimming and J lost 4 bases; unmatched junction nucleotides: 2. The CDR3 sequence is 15 residues long. The CDR3 nucleotides are TGTGCTAGTGGTTTGGGGGGACAGGGGGCGTACGAGCAGTACTTC. This codes for CASGLGGQGAYEQYF.

The chain joins TRBV9 to TRBJ2-5, with D perhaps assigned TRBD1 or TRBD2 (5 bases each). V gave up 1 base and J gave up 0 bases, with 7 bases separating them. The germline CDR1 and CDR2 sequences are SGDLS and YYNGEE. The CDR3 runs 14 residues. The CDR3 protein is CASSVWGNQETQYF. The CDR3 DNA follows: TGTGCCAGCAGCGTATGGGGGAACCAAGAGACCCAGTACTTC.

This clonotype was counted only a few times. The CDR3 loop reads CASSQDWNEGREQYF. CDR3 nucleotide sequence: TGTGCCAGCAGCCAAGATTGGAACGAAGGGAGGGAGCAGTACTTC. V gene TRBV3-1 combines with J gene TRBJ2-7; weak D call: TRBD2 (6 bases). Trimming shortened V by 0 bases and J by 7 bases, and 16 bases separated the two germline ends. Germline V CDR1 and CDR2: LGHDT, YNNKEL (reference sequence). This CDR3 has 15 residues.

The gene calls are TRBV7-3 and TRBJ1-1, with D maybe TRBD1 (5 bases). There are 16 residues in the CDR3. V was pared by 0 bases and J by 0 bases, with 11 bases between. Germline values: CDR1 SGHTA, CDR2 FQGTGA. This chain's CDR3 is CASSLTRQNMNTEAFF. Written as DNA, the CDR3 is TGTGCCAGCAGCTTAACCAGACAGAACATGAACACTGAAGCTTTCTTT.

This chain links TRBV11-3 with TRBJ2-7, with 12 bases lining up with TRBD2. The V segment lost 5 bases and the J segment 3 bases; nucleotides outside the gene matches: 11. The CDR3 runs to 17 residues. CDR1 and CDR2 from the germline V gene are SGHNT and YENEEA. CDR3 in amino acids: CASSPLLLAGGSYEQYF. DNA for the CDR3: TGTGCCAGCAGCCCCCTACTACTAGCGGGGGGCAGCTACGAGCAGTACTTC.

The chain is built from TRBV11-2 and TRBJ2-2; no clear D. Germline V lookup: CDR1 SGHAT, CDR2 FQNNGV. The V and J ends lost 5 bases and 0 bases respectively, with 13 bases between them. The CDR3 runs to 16 residues. This chain's CDR3 is CASSPLTWTNTGELFF. DNA of the CDR3: TGTGCCAGCAGCCCCCTGACTTGGACGAACACCGGGGAGCTGTTTTTT.

The sample holds a few counts of this clonotype. CDR3 nucleotides: TGTGCCAGCATTCCACTAGCGGGAGCGGGCACAGATACGCAGTATTTT. This gives the protein CASIPLAGAGTDTQYF. The chain joins TRBV28 to TRBJ2-3; 11 bases are a match to TRBD2. The V and J ends lost 7 bases and 1 base, in that order; junction bases with no gene match: 7. This CDR3 region has 16 residues. The germline V gene encodes CDR1 MDHEN and CDR2 SYDVKM.

This clonotype has more than one count but fewer than ten. The chain has TRBV7-3 and TRBJ2-1; D may be TRBD2 (6 bases). The germline V gene has CDR1 SGHTA and CDR2 FQGTGA. The CDR3 is made up of 15 amino acids. V was shortened by 1 base and J by 9 bases, with 16 bases between the two germline ends. The CDR3 sequence is CASSLRGVLNGEQFF. The CDR3 DNA follows: TGTGCCAGCAGCTTAAGGGGGGTTCTTAACGGTGAGCAGTTCTTC.

The V call is TRBV5-6, the J call TRBJ2-1; either TRBD1 or TRBD2 may fit D (5 bases each). The length of the CDR3 is 16 residues. With 0 bases removed from V and 2 bases from J, the gap between germline ends came to 12 bases. The germline CDR1 and CDR2 sequences are SGHDT and YYEEEE. DNA for the CDR3: TGTGCCAGCAGCTTGGCCATGTTGGGGGCCTACAATGAGCAGTTCTTC. It translates to CASSLAMLGAYNEQFF.

This clonotype has more than one count but fewer than ten. The chain joins TRBV10-3 to TRBJ2-1; 7 bases are a match to TRBD2. CDR3 length: 15 residues. Germline V gene sequence: CDR1 ENHRY, CDR2 SYGVKD. With 10 bases clipped from V and 1 base from J, the junction kept 10 bases outside the gene matches. The CDR3 nucleotides are TGTGCCACTGGCGGGCTAGCGGATTCCTACAATGAGCAGTTCTTC. Amino acid sequence: CATGGLADSYNEQFF.

The rearrangement links TRBV6-1 to TRBJ2-1; D not certain. The V gene lost 5 bases and the J gene lost 1 base, with 12 bases spanning the gap. The CDR3 is 15 amino acids. Germline CDR1 and CDR2: MNHNS and SASEGT. In DNA, the CDR3 is TGTGCCAGCAGTCAAGACCTAAGTTCCTACAATGAGCAGTTCTTC. Protein: CASSQDLSSYNEQFF.

There are many counts of this clonotype. The chain uses TRBV4-1 and TRBJ2-4; the D gene is possibly TRBD2 (6 bases). The CDR3 contains 15 residues. Looked up from germline, CDR1 is MGHRA and CDR2 is YSYEKL. V lost 4 bases to trimming and J lost 8 bases, with 18 bases between them. DNA for the CDR3: TGCGCCAGCAGCCCCCGGGACCGGGGGATGGACATTCAGTACTTC. Protein product: CASSPRDRGMDIQYF.